The clone carrying this TCR beta chain was counted once. The antigen remains unidentified. Germline V gene data show CDR1 as SNHLY and CDR2 as FYNNEI. This CDR3 region has 15 residues. V was trimmed by 4 bases and J by 2 bases, leaving 12 bases between them. The record originates from a study of cytomegalovirus exposure and HLA in healthy donors. 13 Jbeta primers and 60 Vbeta primers were used for the PCR. Libraries were prepared by immunoSEQ multiplex PCR; TCRdb keeps only in-frame clonotypes and omits some of them. The repertoire includes approximately 120,000 clones, roughly four fifths of them detected once, and roughly 3.5% sits in the top ten. Findings and caveats of the study: Reports state that TCR beta sequences accurately predicted most subjects' HLA-A and HLA-B alleles. Most TCR beta V segments were productive about 87% or about 30% of the time in an earlier analysis. A link between a missense DCLRE1C variant and TCR beta V- and J-gene trimming emerged from a later analysis. A later analysis found common viral pathogens apparently linked to several of the most significant clusters.

The rearrangement joins TRBV2 to TRBJ1-5; unclear D gene. The TCR comes from a middle-aged woman in good health and CMV-seropositive. The sample consisted of PBMCs. The CDR3 here is CASSVSVHRNQPQHF. In DNA, the CDR3 is TGTGCCAGCAGTGTTTCGGTCCACCGCAATCAGCCCCAGCATTTT. The variable domain in full, completed from reference TRBV2 and TRBJ1-5, reads EPEVTQTPSHQVTQMGQEVILRCVPISNHLYFYWYRQILGQKVEFLVSFYNNEISEKSEIFDDQFSVERPDGSNFTLKIRSTKLEDSAMYFCASSVSVHRNQPQHFGDGTRLSIL.